This T cell receptor (beta chain) is drawn from a study of blood T cell repertoires in COVID-19. Details on this clone: Other nucleotide sequences from this sample produce the same CDR3.

The assay was immunoSEQ multiplex PCR, and TCRdb's table has in-frame clones only and misses some. The sample lists around 280,000 clones; roughly 86% were seen once. Sequences were obtained from peripheral blood. The source is a woman between 25 and 40 years old who had recovered from COVID-19.

CDR3 loop: CASSLLADNEQFF. In DNA form, the CDR3 reads TGTGCCAGCAGCTTATTGGCTGACAATGAGCAGTTCTTC. The chain is built from TRBV11-3 and TRBJ2-1; D unclear. V dropped 2 bases and J dropped 5 bases, with 7 bases sitting between them. There are 13 residues in the CDR3. From germline, CDR1 is SGHNT and CDR2 YENEEA.